The 13 T cell receptor beta chains listed next were all sequenced from one sample in a study of blood T cell repertoires in COVID-19. The method was immunoSEQ multiplex PCR; TCRdb's version includes in-frame clones alone and lacks a portion of them. Of 95,000 to 100,000 clones listed, under 85% were seen once; the top ten hold 24%. The sequencing input was peripheral blood. All receptors come from a human donor in a cohort sampled during active COVID-19.

This chain joins TRBV7-8 and TRBJ2-3, with D possibly matching TRBD1 (5 bases). The germline CDR1 and CDR2 sequences are SGHVS and FQNEAQ. The CDR3 covers 14 residues. Trimming took off 3 bases at V and 1 base at J, with 8 bases between the two ends. The CDR3, as DNA: TGTGCCAGCAGCTTTCTCAGGGGCACAGATACGCAGTATTTT. This sequence encodes CASSFLRGTDTQYF. The full variable domain, in which reference TRBV7-8 and TRBJ2-3 provide the parts outside the CDR3, is GAGVSQSPRYKVAKRGQDVALRCDPISGHVSLFWYQQALGQGPEFLTYFQNEAQLDKSGLPSDRFFAERPEGSVSTLKIQRTQQEDSAVYLCASSFLRGTDTQYFGPGTRLTVL.

The chain carries TRBV9 and TRBJ1-5; 10 positions match TRBD1. The CDR3 spans 14 residues. Trimming cost V 3 bases and J 6 bases; bases outside gene matches: 3. CDR1 is SGDLS, CDR2 YYNGEE, per germline. This CDR3 reads CASSDRTGGQPQHF. The CDR3 DNA is TGTGCCAGCAGCGATAGGACAGGGGGTCAGCCCCAGCATTTT.

This sequence joins TRBV27 and TRBJ1-2, with D perhaps TRBD1 (5 bases). Germline CDR1 reads MNHEY; CDR2 reads SMNVEV (reference sequence). The germline V and J ends were trimmed by 0 bases and 4 bases, with 12 bases remaining between them. CDR3 length: 15 amino acids. The CDR3 DNA follows: TGTGCCAGCAGTTTATCTACAGGCAATTTCTATGGCTACACCTTC. Translation gives CASSLSTGNFYGYTF.

This chain uses TRBV28 with TRBJ1-1; D uncertain. The V gene lost 6 bases and the J gene lost 2 bases, with 22 bases spanning the gap. The CDR3 has 17 residues. The germline V gene has CDR1 MDHEN and CDR2 SYDVKM. The CDR3 DNA follows: TGTGCCAGCAGGGAAACCGGGCAGCCGAGGGAAAACACTGAAGCTTTCTTT. This gives the protein CASRETGQPRENTEAFF. The entire variable domain, with the rest obtained from reference TRBV28 and TRBJ1-1, is as follows: DVKVTQSSRYLVKRTGEKVFLECVQDMDHENMFWYRQDPGLGLRLIYFSYDVKMKEKGDIPEGYSVSREKKERFSLILESASTNQTSMYLCASRETGQPRENTEAFFGQGTRLTVV.

This sequence joins TRBV12-3 or TRBV12-4 and TRBJ1-2; the D gene is possibly TRBD1 (5 bases). This CDR3 spans 13 amino acids. V lost 3 bases and J 3 bases, leaving 8 bases between the germline ends. The CDR3 reads CASSFPTDYGYTF. The CDR3 DNA reads as TGTGCCAGCAGTTTCCCGACAGACTATGGCTACACCTTC.

V gene TRBV6-1 combines with J gene TRBJ2-7, with 9 bases that match TRBD1. Germline values: CDR1 MNHNS, CDR2 SASEGT. After removal of 10 bases from V and 5 bases from J, the junction contained 9 bases not matched to a gene. CDR3 length: 13 amino acids. Here the CDR3 reads CATSGQGTHEQYF. Written as DNA, the CDR3 is TGTGCCACCTCGGGACAGGGAACACACGAGCAGTACTTC.

CDR3 amino acids: CAIRCRGGLDTQYF. The CDR3 DNA follows: TGTGCCATCAGATGCCGCGGGGGACTAGATACGCAGTATTTT. V and J are TRBV3-1 (or the pseudogene TRBV3-2) and TRBJ2-3; 7 nucleotides agree with TRBD2. CDR3 length: 14 residues. V lost 10 bases to trimming and J lost 5 bases; unmatched junction nucleotides: 12. Per germline, CDR1 LGHDT and CDR2 YNNKEL (reference sequence).

This chain connects TRBV19 to TRBJ1-6; 10 bases are shared with TRBD1. The CDR3 length is 14 residues. Trimming cost V 8 bases and J 8 bases; bases outside gene matches: 6. Germline CDR1 reads LNHDA; CDR2 reads SQIVND (reference sequence). As DNA, the CDR3 is TGTGCCAGTGAAACGGGACAGGGGTATTCACCCCTCCACTTT. It encodes CASETGQGYSPLHF.

The chain uses TRBV19 and TRBJ2-5; D not certain. CDR1 LNHDA and CDR2 SQIVND come from the germline V gene (reference sequence). The CDR3 is 14 residues long. The ends were cut back, 2 bases at V and 1 base at J, with 8 bases in the middle. CDR3 DNA sequence: TGTGCCAGTAGTATATCCCCGGTCCAAGAGACCCAGTACTTC. It encodes CASSISPVQETQYF.

This clone was counted once. J is TRBJ1-2 and V is TRBV7-2, with D maybe TRBD1 (6 bases). This CDR3 region has 15 residues. The germline CDR1 and CDR2 sequences are SGHTA and FQGNSA. V lost 3 bases, J lost 5 bases, and 16 bases lay in between. CDR3 residues: CASSLGGGIGYGYTF. CDR3 bases: TGTGCCAGCAGCTTGGGAGGGGGAATCGGTTATGGCTACACCTTC.

V and J are TRBV6-1 and TRBJ1-2; D possibly corresponds to TRBD1 (6 bases). This CDR3 spans 15 amino acids. Looked up from germline, CDR1 is MNHNS and CDR2 is SASEGT. Trimming removed 3 bases at V and 0 bases at J, with 11 bases between. The CDR3 bases are TGTGCCAGCAGTGAGGCAGGGGACCCTAACTATGGCTACACCTTC. This gives the protein CASSEAGDPNYGYTF.

The chain uses TRBV6-2 or TRBV6-3 and TRBJ1-1; 7 nucleotides line up with TRBD1. The V gene end was trimmed by 0 bases and the J gene end by 6 bases; junction bases not matched to a gene: 7. Germline V CDR1 and CDR2: MNHEY, SVGEGT. The CDR3 runs to 15 residues. The CDR3, as DNA: TGTGCCAGCAGTTACTCGTTAGGGGGCATCGCTGAAGCTTTCTTT. The encoded protein is CASSYSLGGIAEAFF.

This chain connects TRBV6-6 to TRBJ1-1; D unresolved. Trimming took off 6 bases at V and 0 bases at J, with 8 bases between the two ends. Germline V gene lookup returns CDR1 MNHNY and CDR2 SVGAGI (reference sequence). This CDR3 is built from 13 residues. CDR3 bases: TGTGCCAGCAGATACACACTGAACACTGAAGCTTTCTTT. It codes for CASRYTLNTEAFF.